This T cell receptor (beta chain) was recorded in a study of radiation and T cells in renal cell carcinoma. Repertoires were generated with immunoSEQ multiplex PCR, while TCRdb's copy carries only in-frame clones and drops some. This table holds around 60,000 clones, around 77% found once. Noted time point: blood 2 weeks post-SBRT. Treatment here: 15 Gy SBRT to primary tumor, nephrectomy 4 weeks later. CDR1 SNHLY and CDR2 FYNNEI come from the germline V gene. The CDR3 totals 14 residues. The junction had 9 bases not matched to a gene; V was cut back by 7 bases and J by 4 bases. The sequences come from blood, collected from a patient whose treatment included radiotherapy and nephrectomy. The clonotype was recovered from a man aged 55-75 years with renal cell carcinoma. The chain uses TRBV2 and TRBJ2-5; 7 bases are a match to TRBD2. DNA for the CDR3: TGTGCCAGCACCGGAGGGAGGGGCCGAGAGACCCAGTACTTC. Translation: CASTGGRGRETQYF.